The rows below give T cell receptor beta chains drawn from one sample of a study of beta chain features in type 1 diabetes. Some clones are missing from TCRdb's copy, which holds only in-frame ones; the method was immunoSEQ multiplex PCR. The repertoire holds under 6,500 clones, around 70% seen once, with roughly 2.1% in the top ten. Material for sequencing was Tregs from blood. Receptors originate from a young man in good health. Both conserved end residues are part of each CDR3. D genes are given only for firm matches. Not every row has a clone size; where given, it reads once, few, many or a size class.

D gene: TRBD1; V gene: TRBV28; clone size: -; J gene: TRBJ1-4; CDR3 protein: CASSSSGQVAEKLFF; CDR3 DNA: TGTGCCAGCAGTTCATCGGGACAGGTCGCAGAAAAACTGTTTTTT
D gene: TRBD1; V gene: TRBV5-4; clone size: -; J gene: TRBJ2-3; CDR3 protein: CASTNRGSDTQYF; CDR3 DNA: TGTGCCAGCACCAACAGGGGTTCAGATACGCAGTATTTT
D gene: -; V gene: TRBV6-6; clone size: -; J gene: TRBJ2-3; CDR3 protein: CASSYSNPRVDTQYF; CDR3 DNA: TGTGCCAGCAGTTACTCGAACCCCAGGGTAGATACGCAGTATTTT
D gene: TRBD1; V gene: TRBV7-2; clone size: -; J gene: TRBJ1-5; CDR3 protein: CASSSGTGTRPQHF; CDR3 DNA: TGTGCCAGCAGCTCCGGGACAGGGACTAGGCCCCAGCATTTT
D gene: -; V gene: TRBV4-2; clone size: -; J gene: TRBJ1-5; CDR3 protein: CASSQDHSSNQPQHF; CDR3 DNA: TGTGCCAGCAGCCAAGATCACAGTAGCAATCAGCCCCAGCATTTT
D gene: TRBD1; V gene: TRBV27; clone size: few; J gene: TRBJ1-5; CDR3 protein: CASSRTGLGQPQHF; CDR3 DNA: TGTGCCAGCAGCCGGACAGGTCTTGGGCAGCCCCAGCATTTT
D gene: TRBD2; V gene: TRBV7-2; clone size: -; J gene: TRBJ2-7; CDR3 protein: CASSPLLAGGYEQYF; CDR3 DNA: TGTGCCAGCAGCCCCTTGCTAGCGGGGGGCTACGAGCAGTACTTC
D gene: TRBD1; V gene: TRBV6-6; clone size: -; J gene: TRBJ2-3; CDR3 protein: CASSSGLTGGADTQYF; CDR3 DNA: TGTGCCAGCAGTTCCGGGCTTACAGGGGGCGCGGATACGCAGTATTTT
D gene: -; V gene: TRBV7-9; clone size: -; J gene: TRBJ2-3; CDR3 protein: CASSLPGADTQYF; CDR3 DNA: TGTGCCAGCAGCTTACCAGGGGCAGATACGCAGTATTTT
D gene: TRBD2; V gene: TRBV6-5; clone size: few; J gene: TRBJ2-1; CDR3 protein: CASSSLAGGNNEQFF; CDR3 DNA: TGTGCCAGCAGTTCCTTAGCGGGGGGGAACAATGAGCAGTTCTTC
D gene: -; V gene: TRBV5-4; clone size: -; J gene: TRBJ1-5; CDR3 protein: CASSLEGGQPQHF; CDR3 DNA: TGTGCCAGCAGCTTGGAGGGAGGTCAGCCCCAGCATTTT
D gene: TRBD2; V gene: TRBV13; clone size: -; J gene: TRBJ2-3; CDR3 protein: CASSLVQRGGMSLNTQYF; CDR3 DNA: TGTGCCAGCAGCTTAGTCCAGCGGGGGGGTATGAGTTTGAATACGCAGTATTTT
D gene: TRBD1; V gene: TRBV5-1; clone size: -; J gene: TRBJ2-7; CDR3 protein: CASSPWTGGSLYEQYF; CDR3 DNA: TGCGCCAGCAGCCCCTGGACAGGGGGCTCCCTCTACGAGCAGTACTTC
D gene: -; V gene: TRBV29-1; clone size: -; J gene: TRBJ1-1; CDR3 protein: CSVVKDRVNTEAFF; CDR3 DNA: TGCAGCGTTGTTAAGGACAGAGTGAACACTGAAGCTTTCTTT
D gene: TRBD1; V gene: TRBV7-2; clone size: -; J gene: TRBJ2-7; CDR3 protein: CASSPRQGPTYEQYF; CDR3 DNA: TGTGCCAGCAGCCCCAGACAGGGGCCTACCTACGAGCAGTACTTC
D gene: TRBD1; V gene: TRBV7-8; clone size: -; J gene: TRBJ1-1; CDR3 protein: CASSPRGDSLGAFF; CDR3 DNA: TGTGCCAGCTCGCCTAGAGGGGACAGTCTGGGAGCTTTCTTT
D gene: -; V gene: TRBV6-5; clone size: -; J gene: TRBJ1-2; CDR3 protein: CASSPQDKGGYTF; CDR3 DNA: TGTGCCAGCAGTCCCCAGGACAAGGGTGGCTACACCTTC
D gene: -; V gene: TRBV7-9; clone size: -; J gene: TRBJ2-7; CDR3 protein: CASSPRVGAYEQYF; CDR3 DNA: TGTGCCAGCAGCCCAAGGGTAGGGGCCTACGAGCAGTACTTC
D gene: TRBD2; V gene: TRBV7-2; clone size: -; J gene: TRBJ2-1; CDR3 protein: CASSLLAGISYNEQFF; CDR3 DNA: TGTGCCAGCAGCTTGCTAGCGGGGATAAGCTACAATGAGCAGTTCTTC
D gene: TRBD2; V gene: TRBV4-1; clone size: few; J gene: TRBJ2-3; CDR3 protein: CASSQSSSPLALDTQYF; CDR3 DNA: TGCGCCAGCAGCCAAAGTAGTAGCCCACTAGCGTTAGATACGCAGTATTTT
D gene: -; V gene: TRBV2; clone size: -; J gene: TRBJ1-5; CDR3 protein: CASSKGTGYQPQHF; CDR3 DNA: TGTGCCAGCAGTAAGGGTACGGGGTACCAGCCCCAGCATTTT
D gene: TRBD2; V gene: TRBV2; clone size: -; J gene: TRBJ2-1; CDR3 protein: CASWGASGGANEQFF; CDR3 DNA: TGTGCCAGCTGGGGGGCTAGCGGGGGGGCCAATGAGCAGTTCTTC
D gene: TRBD1; V gene: TRBV6-5; clone size: few; J gene: TRBJ1-6; CDR3 protein: CASSSGTGQVSPLHF; CDR3 DNA: TGTGCCAGCAGTTCTGGGACAGGTCAGGTTTCACCCCTCCACTTT
D gene: -; V gene: TRBV7-2; clone size: -; J gene: TRBJ2-1; CDR3 protein: CASSHRVSEQFF; CDR3 DNA: TGTGCCAGCAGCCACAGGGTCAGTGAGCAGTTCTTC
D gene: -; V gene: TRBV19; clone size: -; J gene: TRBJ1-1; CDR3 protein: CASSIGAEEMNTEAFF; CDR3 DNA: TGTGCCAGTAGTATTGGGGCAGAAGAGATGAACACTGAAGCTTTCTTT
D gene: -; V gene: TRBV27; clone size: -; J gene: TRBJ2-7; CDR3 protein: CASSPPGTPYEQYF; CDR3 DNA: TGTGCCAGCAGTCCTCCCGGGACACCCTACGAGCAGTACTTC
D gene: TRBD1; V gene: TRBV4-1; clone size: -; J gene: TRBJ1-4; CDR3 protein: CASSTRRGQGVEKLFF; CDR3 DNA: TGCGCCAGCAGCACACGACGAGGACAGGGGGTTGAAAAACTGTTTTTT
D gene: -; V gene: TRBV18; clone size: -; J gene: TRBJ1-2; CDR3 protein: CASSPQGLYGYTF; CDR3 DNA: TGTGCCAGCTCACCCCAGGGTCTCTATGGCTACACCTTC
D gene: TRBD1; V gene: TRBV2; clone size: -; J gene: TRBJ1-5; CDR3 protein: CASRKPGQGNQPQHF; CDR3 DNA: TGTGCCAGCAGAAAGCCGGGACAGGGGAATCAGCCCCAGCATTTT
D gene: TRBD1; V gene: TRBV29-1; clone size: -; J gene: TRBJ1-2; CDR3 protein: CSAGTGSNYGYTF; CDR3 DNA: TGCAGCGCTGGGACAGGCTCGAACTATGGCTACACCTTC
D gene: -; V gene: TRBV19; clone size: -; J gene: TRBJ2-7; CDR3 protein: CASSIPRTAYEQYF; CDR3 DNA: TGTGCCAGTAGTATCCCAAGGACAGCATACGAGCAGTACTTC
D gene: TRBD1; V gene: TRBV6-1; clone size: -; J gene: TRBJ2-5; CDR3 protein: CASSPWTGTGETQYF; CDR3 DNA: TGTGCCAGCAGTCCCTGGACAGGGACGGGGGAGACCCAGTACTTC
D gene: TRBD2; V gene: TRBV10-2; clone size: -; J gene: TRBJ2-1; CDR3 protein: CASKLAGEVEQFF; CDR3 DNA: TGCGCCAGCAAGTTAGCGGGGGAAGTTGAGCAGTTCTTC
D gene: -; V gene: TRBV6-6; clone size: -; J gene: TRBJ2-7; CDR3 protein: CASRVGGGPTYEQYF; CDR3 DNA: TGTGCCAGCAGAGTAGGGGGGGGACCCACCTACGAGCAGTACTTC
D gene: TRBD1; V gene: TRBV10-2; clone size: -; J gene: TRBJ2-5; CDR3 protein: CASSRQGETQYF; CDR3 DNA: TGCGCCAGCTCGAGACAGGGAGAGACCCAGTACTTC
D gene: TRBD1; V gene: TRBV7-3; clone size: -; J gene: TRBJ2-7; CDR3 protein: CASSLVPGGPYEQYF; CDR3 DNA: TGTGCCAGCAGCTTAGTACCAGGGGGTCCCTACGAGCAGTACTTC
D gene: -; V gene: TRBV7-3; clone size: -; J gene: TRBJ2-7; CDR3 protein: CASSLAVGGEQYF; CDR3 DNA: TGTGCCAGCAGCTTAGCGGTTGGTGGCGAGCAGTACTTC
D gene: -; V gene: TRBV6-6; clone size: -; J gene: TRBJ2-2; CDR3 protein: CASSPRSTGELFF; CDR3 DNA: TGTGCCAGCAGTCCCCGGTCCACCGGGGAGCTGTTTTTT
D gene: TRBD1; V gene: TRBV30; clone size: -; J gene: TRBJ1-2; CDR3 protein: CAWDRGQVYTF; CDR3 DNA: TGTGCCTGGGACAGGGGGCAAGTCTACACCTTC
D gene: -; V gene: TRBV4-2; clone size: -; J gene: TRBJ2-6; CDR3 protein: CASSQESGSGANVLTF; CDR3 DNA: TGTGCCAGCAGCCAAGAAAGCGGCTCTGGGGCCAACGTCCTGACTTTC
D gene: TRBD1; V gene: TRBV29-1; clone size: -; J gene: TRBJ2-7; CDR3 protein: CSVAGTGYEQYF; CDR3 DNA: TGCAGCGTTGCCGGGACAGGGTACGAGCAGTACTTC
D gene: -; V gene: TRBV20-1; clone size: -; J gene: TRBJ2-5; CDR3 protein: CSAFRETQYF; CDR3 DNA: TGCAGTGCTTTTCGAGAGACCCAGTACTTC
D gene: TRBD2; V gene: TRBV5-4; clone size: -; J gene: TRBJ2-3; CDR3 protein: CASSLDGSGATTAQYF; CDR3 DNA: TGTGCCAGCAGCTTGGATGGTAGCGGGGCGACCACCGCGCAGTATTTT
D gene: TRBD1; V gene: TRBV5-1; clone size: -; J gene: TRBJ2-3; CDR3 protein: CASSSYRGTQYF; CDR3 DNA: TGCGCCAGCAGCTCTTACAGGGGAACGCAGTATTTT
D gene: TRBD2; V gene: TRBV7-8; clone size: once; J gene: TRBJ2-7; CDR3 protein: CASSLAGGKGAEQYF; CDR3 DNA: TGTGCCAGCAGCTTAGCGGGGGGGAAAGGTGCAGAGCAGTACTTC